The next 29 T cell receptor beta chains were all read from a single sample in a study of monozygotic twins with cystic fibrosis. Only in-frame clones appear in the TCRdb table, and some are missing; sequencing was by immunoSEQ multiplex PCR. The table includes about 20,000 clones, 90% to 97% detected once. The sequencing input was blood. These receptors were obtained from a girl aged 2 to 9 with cystic fibrosis.

The V gene is TRBV6-5, the J gene TRBJ1-2, with D tentatively TRBD1 (6 bases). Looked up from germline, CDR1 is MNHEY and CDR2 is SVGAGI. CDR3 size: 12 residues. V lost 7 bases and J 4 bases, leaving 10 bases between the germline ends. In nucleotides, the CDR3 is TGTGCCAGCACCCAGGGGTCCTATGGCTACACCTTC. Translation: CASTQGSYGYTF.

The rearrangement links TRBV21-1 to TRBJ1-2; whether TRBD1, the table's D call, matches the DNA was not checked. TRBV21-1 is labeled a pseudogene. The CDR3 totals 16 residues. CDR3 nucleotides: TGTGCCAGCAGTCCCGGGACAGGGGGCCTGAACTATGGCTACACCTTC. Translated, it gives CASSPGTGGLNYGYTF.

J is TRBJ1-1 and V is TRBV9; no definite D call. The CDR3 has 13 residues. V dropped 3 bases and J dropped 0 bases, with 6 bases sitting between them. The germline gives CDR1 SGDLS, CDR2 YYNGEE. The CDR3 region has the DNA TGTGCCAGCAGCGCGATAATGAACACTGAAGCTTTCTTT. Encoded protein: CASSAIMNTEAFF.

The chain links TRBV14 to TRBJ2-2; D is ambiguous. Trimming left V 0 bases short and J 5 bases short, with 7 bases between. CDR3 length equals 14 residues. Looked up from germline, CDR1 is SGHDN and CDR2 is FVKESK. CDR3 sequence reads: CASSQDLGTGELFF. The CDR3 nucleotides are TGTGCCAGCAGCCAAGATCTCGGGACCGGGGAGCTGTTTTTT.

The chain couples TRBV28 to TRBJ2-7; D is uncertain. Germline-derived CDR1 and CDR2 are MDHEN and SYDVKM. The V end lost 4 bases, the J end lost 7 bases, and 14 bases lay between the germline ends. CDR3 length: 13 residues. CDR3 DNA: TGTGCCAGCAGTTCGACGGTATTTTTGGAGCAGTACTTC. It yields the protein CASSSTVFLEQYF. The full variable domain, its missing parts supplied by reference TRBV28 and TRBJ2-7, is DVKVTQSSRYLVKRTGEKVFLECVQDMDHENMFWYRQDPGLGLRLIYFSYDVKMKEKGDIPEGYSVSREKKERFSLILESASTNQTSMYLCASSSTVFLEQYFGPGTRLTVT.

The chain couples TRBV5-1 to TRBJ2-7; D may be TRBD1 (5 bases). The CDR3 contains 13 residues. Germline V gene sequence: CDR1 SGHRS, CDR2 YFSETQ. The V end lost 0 bases, the J end lost 2 bases, and 6 bases lay between the germline ends. This chain's CDR3 is CASSLETAYEQYF. The CDR3 DNA reads TGCGCCAGCAGCTTGGAGACAGCCTACGAGCAGTACTTC.

The chain's CDR3 is CASGLNLGAPDTQYF. The CDR3 DNA reads as TGTGCTAGTGGTTTGAACCTGGGGGCTCCAGATACGCAGTATTTT. The chain is built from TRBV12-5 and TRBJ2-3, with D possibly being TRBD1 (6 bases). CDR3 length: 15 amino acids. Per the germline V gene, CDR1 is LGHNT and CDR2 is FRNRAP. The V and J ends lost 2 bases and 4 bases respectively, with 13 bases between them.

The V gene is TRBV19, the J gene TRBJ2-7; 13 bases agree with TRBD2. The CDR3 runs to 16 residues. The germline V gene encodes CDR1 LNHDA and CDR2 SQIVND (reference sequence). V was clipped by 5 bases and J by 3 bases; unmatched bases: 7. DNA for the CDR3: TGTGCCAGTAGTCGACTAGCGGGGGGAGGCTACTACGAGCAGTACTTC. This encodes CASSRLAGGGYYEQYF.

The chain joins TRBV5-3 to TRBJ2-7, with a tentative D call TRBD2 (5 bases). TRBV5-3 qualifies as an ORF whose function is uncertain. The CDR3 sequence is 14 residues long. CDR3 DNA: TGTGCTTGGAAGGAGGTTTCACAACTCTACGAGCAGTACTTC. Translation gives CAWKEVSQLYEQYF.

The gene calls are TRBV4-3 and TRBJ2-3; TRBD2 aligns across 7 bases. The CDR3 is 14 residues long. The junction had 4 bases not matched to a gene; V was cut back by 4 bases and J by 3 bases. Germline CDR1 LGHNA, CDR2 YSLEER. The CDR3 here is CASSRGEGTDTQYF. CDR3 nucleotide sequence: TGCGCCAGCAGCCGCGGGGAGGGGACAGATACGCAGTATTTT.

The chain combines TRBV6-1 with TRBJ1-4, with D maybe TRBD1 (5 bases). Looked up from germline, CDR1 is MNHNS and CDR2 is SASEGT. There are 12 residues in the CDR3. Trimming took 6 bases from V and 13 from J, leaving 15 bases between them. The CDR3 DNA reads TGTGCCAGCAGAGTGACGGGGGGTGGACTGTTTTTT. Its protein is CASRVTGGGLFF.

This chain joins TRBV19 and TRBJ1-6, with 7 bases lining up with TRBD1. The CDR3 totals 14 residues. CDR1 is LNHDA, CDR2 SQIVND, per germline (reference sequence). Unmatched junction bases numbered 7, after V lost 5 bases and J lost 9 bases. For the CDR3, the DNA is TGTGCCAGTAGTGGTCAGGGGGGTAGTTCACCCCTCCACTTT. It is translated as CASSGQGGSSPLHF.

This chain joins TRBV14 and TRBJ1-2; D is undetermined. The CDR3 covers 12 residues. CDR1 and CDR2 (germline): SGHDN, FVKESK. V shed 1 base and J shed 2 bases, with 2 bases lying between them. CDR3 nucleotide sequence: TGTGCCAGCAGCCAAGGGAACTATGGCTACACCTTC. It yields the protein CASSQGNYGYTF.

V and J are TRBV7-2 and TRBJ1-2, with D perhaps matching TRBD1 (5 bases). In germline, CDR1 is SGHTA, CDR2 FQGNSA. This CDR3 region has 14 residues. V shed 0 bases and J shed 4 bases, with 9 bases lying between them. CDR3 amino acids: CASSLAGTAYGYTF. The CDR3 DNA sequence: TGTGCCAGCAGCTTAGCCGGGACGGCCTATGGCTACACCTTC.

The V gene is TRBV6-6, the J gene TRBJ2-7; a weak D match, TRBD2 (5 bases). The CDR3 extends over 14 amino acids. V dropped 8 bases and J dropped 7 bases, with 21 bases sitting between them. CDR1 MNHNY and CDR2 SVGAGI come from the germline V gene (reference sequence). The CDR3 nucleotides are TGTGCCAGCGTTGCCGGCCGGGAAACTAGGGAGCAGTACTTC. Translated: CASVAGRETREQYF.

V gene TRBV27 combines with J gene TRBJ2-5; D may be TRBD1 (5 bases). The length of the CDR3 is 13 residues. The V gene lost 7 bases and the J gene lost 2 bases, with 11 bases spanning the gap. Germline-derived CDR1 and CDR2 are MNHEY and SMNVEV (reference sequence). The CDR3 is CASTRQTQETQYF. For the CDR3, the DNA is TGTGCCAGCACCCGACAGACTCAAGAGACCCAGTACTTC.

This rearrangement joins TRBV2 to TRBJ2-7, with D possibly being TRBD1 or TRBD2 (5 bases each). Germline CDR1 reads SNHLY; CDR2 reads FYNNEI. V was pared by 3 bases and J by 6 bases, with 18 bases between. The CDR3 length is 15 residues. The DNA for the CDR3 is TGTGCCAGCAGTGAGGCGGCGGGTAGCCAGGGCGAGCAGTACTTC. It encodes CASSEAAGSQGEQYF.

This chain links TRBV9 with TRBJ2-3; 15 bases are a match to TRBD2. The CDR3 extends over 20 amino acids. Germline CDR1 is SGDLS and CDR2 is YYNGEE. V lost 4 bases, J lost 0 bases, and 12 bases stayed unmatched. This CDR3 is CASSPRFGLAGGPSTDTQYF. In nucleotides, the CDR3 is TGTGCCAGCAGCCCGCGGTTTGGACTAGCGGGGGGGCCTAGCACAGATACGCAGTATTTT.

The rearrangement uses TRBV11-2 and TRBJ2-2; TRBD1 or TRBD2 may be the D gene (5 bases each). This CDR3 spans 15 amino acids. Between the trimmed V and J ends, which lost 4 bases and 0 bases, there was a span of 9 bases. Germline V gene lookup returns CDR1 SGHAT and CDR2 FQNNGV. The CDR3 here is CASSWDGTNTGELFF. As DNA, the CDR3 is TGTGCCAGCAGCTGGGACGGTACGAACACCGGGGAGCTGTTTTTT.

The gene calls are TRBV6-1 and TRBJ2-1, with TRBD2 matching 11 bases. The V and J ends lost 1 base and 2 bases, in that order; junction bases with no gene match: 1. This CDR3 spans 16 amino acids. The germline gives CDR1 MNHNS, CDR2 SASEGT. The CDR3 spells CASSEGSGGAYNEQFF. The CDR3 region has the DNA TGTGCCAGCAGTGAAGGTAGCGGGGGGGCCTACAATGAGCAGTTCTTC.

The genes are TRBV2 and TRBJ1-5; D is perhaps TRBD1 (6 bases). Deletions cut 6 bases from V and 0 bases from J, with 9 bases between. CDR1 SNHLY and CDR2 FYNNEI come from the germline V gene. The CDR3 extends over 14 amino acids. The CDR3 spells CASSWTVSNQPQHF. The DNA for the CDR3 is TGTGCCAGCAGCTGGACAGTTAGCAATCAGCCCCAGCATTTT.

Only one count was recorded for this clone. The chain links TRBV19 to TRBJ1-2, with TRBD1 as a possible D gene (6 bases). Germline V CDR1 and CDR2: LNHDA, SQIVND (reference sequence). V was cut by 4 bases and J by 4 bases, with 19 bases left in between. The CDR3 extends over 16 amino acids. The CDR3 bases are TGTGCCAGTAGTAAGACGACAGGTCTGCGGGTCTATGGCTACACCTTC. It translates to CASSKTTGLRVYGYTF.

The chain is built from TRBV7-2 and TRBJ2-3; D possibly corresponds to TRBD1 (5 bases). The V gene lost 2 bases and the J gene lost 3 bases, with 12 bases spanning the gap. Germline lookup yields CDR1 SGHTA and CDR2 FQGNSA. The CDR3 covers 15 residues. The CDR3 spells CASSLMGLTTDTQYF. CDR3 nucleotides: TGTGCCAGCAGCTTAATGGGGCTAACGACAGATACGCAGTATTTT.

The CDR3 DNA is TGTGCCAGCAGTTCAACGGGACAGCTGAACTATGGCTACACCTTC. Amino acids: CASSSTGQLNYGYTF. This chain links TRBV28 with TRBJ1-2; TRBD1 aligns across 7 bases. This CDR3 is 15 amino acids long. Germline CDR1 is MDHEN and CDR2 is SYDVKM. The V gene end was trimmed by 4 bases and the J gene end by 2 bases; junction bases not matched to a gene: 7.

CDR3 DNA: TGTGCCAGCAGCCCTCAGGGAGGTAATTCACCCCTCCACTTT. Protein product: CASSPQGGNSPLHF. This rearrangement joins TRBV7-9 to TRBJ1-6; a possible D gene is TRBD1 (5 bases). CDR1 and CDR2 (germline): SEHNR, FQNEAQ (reference sequence). The V and J ends lost 5 bases and 6 bases respectively, with 11 bases between them. This CDR3 contains 14 residues.

CDR3 sequence reads: CASSIEEGVSNQPQHF. CDR3 coding DNA: TGTGCCAGTAGTATAGAGGAGGGGGTGAGCAATCAGCCCCAGCATTTT. The chain uses TRBV19 and TRBJ1-5; TRBD1 might be the D (6 bases). The CDR3 spans 16 residues. V lost 0 bases to trimming and J lost 1 base, with 10 bases between them. Germline CDR1 reads LNHDA; CDR2 reads SQIVND (reference sequence).

The V gene is TRBV4-3, the J gene TRBJ2-7; tentatively, D is TRBD1 or TRBD2 (6 bases each). Germline V CDR1 and CDR2: LGHNA, YSLEER. The CDR3 is made up of 15 amino acids. V shed 1 base and J shed 3 bases, with 13 bases lying between them. CDR3 nucleotides: TGCGCCAGCAGCCAAGTTCTAGGGGGAGGCTACGAGCAGTACTTC. Translated, it gives CASSQVLGGGYEQYF.

The V gene is TRBV27, the J gene TRBJ2-3, with D unclear. V lost 3 bases and J lost 0, with 10 bases in between. Germline V gene lookup returns CDR1 MNHEY and CDR2 SMNVEV (reference sequence). This CDR3 has 15 amino acids. CDR3 sequence reads: CASSFQASSTDTQYF. The CDR3, as DNA: TGTGCCAGCAGTTTTCAGGCATCTAGCACAGATACGCAGTATTTT.

J is TRBJ2-7 and V is TRBV7-2; the D gene is possibly TRBD2 (6 bases). The V end was cut by 1 base, the J end by 5 bases, with 12 bases between. Germline V CDR1 and CDR2: SGHTA, FQGNSA. The CDR3 extends over 14 amino acids. The chain's CDR3 is CASSLGGAGHEQYF. The CDR3 DNA sequence: TGTGCCAGCAGCTTAGGCGGGGCAGGGCACGAGCAGTACTTC.